This T cell receptor (beta chain) was found in a study of cytomegalovirus exposure and HLA in healthy donors. The CDR3 has 12 amino acids. Trimming removed 0 bases from V and 13 bases from J, with 11 bases in between. Germline V CDR1 and CDR2: SGHRS, YFSETQ. The PCR was carried out with 60 Vbeta primers and 13 Jbeta primers. TCRdb's table, derived via immunoSEQ multiplex PCR, lists solely in-frame clones and lacks some. The repertoire holds about 160,000 clones, with roughly 83% as singletons. The rearrangement joins TRBV5-1 to TRBJ1-3; TRBD1 might be the D (6 bases). The sequence derives from a boy aged 2 to 10 in good health and CMV-seronegative. Sequencing was carried out using PBMCs. The CDR3 DNA follows: TGCGCCAGCAGCTTGGAACAGGGCCCAATATATTTT. Residues: CASSLEQGPIYF.